This TCR beta chain stems from a study of OX40 agonist ivuxolimab in advanced cancers. The study's findings and limits: In the 0.1 to 3.0 mg/kg range, CD4+ and CD8+ blood T cells had expanded clonally by week 6.

Produced via immunoSEQ multiplex PCR; TCRdb's table is partial and in-frame only. The sample holds fewer than 120,000 clones; roughly 90% are singletons and the top ten take 0.27%. With regard to this clone: Its antigen is currently unknown.

Specimen: CD4+ or CD8+ T cells sorted from blood, collected in a trial of the OX40 agonist ivuxolimab. The sequence was obtained from an adult with an advanced solid tumor such as melanoma, head and neck, liver or kidney cancer.

CDR3 residues: CASSDPARSYYGYTF. CDR3 coding DNA: TGTGCCAGCAGTGATCCGGCCAGGAGCTACTATGGCTACACCTTC. The chain recombines TRBV6-1 with TRBJ1-2; D gene unclear. Germline V CDR1 and CDR2: MNHNS, SASEGT. Trimming removed 3 bases at V and 3 bases at J, with 14 bases between. The CDR3 loop spans 15 amino acids.